The 20 T cell receptor beta chains reported below all come from one sample, sequenced in a study of cytomegalovirus exposure and HLA in healthy donors (dated by TCRdb to 2016 to 2017). Libraries were built with the immunoSEQ multiplex PCR assay. For the multiplex PCR, a mixture combining 60 forward primers for TCR Vbeta segments and 13 reverse primers for TCR Jbeta segments was used. In its TCRdb copy, this immuneACCESS table keeps in-frame sequences only and misses some clones. Where compared with another copy, unresolved V genes explain less than half of these, and the others have no known cause. This sample has approximately 190,000 clones in its table, and about 87% of those were observed once. Of the sample, roughly 1.3% is held by the ten largest clones. The sequenced sample consisted of PBMCs. The origin of the receptors is a man younger than 40 in good health and CMV-seronegative.

The genes are TRBV19 and TRBJ2-1, with D perhaps TRBD2 (5 bases). This CDR3 contains 15 residues. Germline V gives CDR1 LNHDA, CDR2 SQIVND (reference sequence). Trimming left V 5 bases short and J 0 bases short, with 11 bases between. CDR3 nucleotide sequence: TGTGCCAGTAGTTTTTCGGGAAGCTCCTACAATGAGCAGTTCTTC. Translating it yields CASSFSGSSYNEQFF. Combining the CDR3 with reference TRBV19 and TRBJ2-1 gives the whole variable domain DGGITQSPKYLFRKEGQNVTLSCEQNLNHDAMYWYRQDPGQGLRLIYYSQIVNDFQKGDIAEGYSVSREKKESFPLTVTSAQKNPTAFYLCASSFSGSSYNEQFFGPGTRLTVL.

The J gene is TRBJ1-3, the V gene TRBV4-3; D is possibly TRBD1 (6 bases). Germline V gene data show CDR1 as LGHNA and CDR2 as YSLEER. The CDR3 has 15 amino acids. V gave up 4 bases and J gave up 3 bases, with 13 bases separating them. CDR3: CASSPGQNLGNTIYF. CDR3 coding DNA: TGCGCCAGCAGCCCTGGACAGAATCTTGGAAACACCATATATTTT.

The CDR3, as DNA: TGTGCCAGCACCTCACAGGGGGGACAGAGAAACACTGAAGCTTTCTTT. Translation: CASTSQGGQRNTEAFF. This chain joins TRBV28 and TRBJ1-1; 8 bases are shared with TRBD1. Germline lookup yields CDR1 MDHEN and CDR2 SYDVKM. The J segment lost 2 bases and the V segment lost 7 bases, leaving 12 bases of the junction unmatched. This CDR3 comprises 16 residues. Using reference TRBV28 and TRBJ1-1 for the parts outside the CDR3, the full variable domain is DVKVTQSSRYLVKRTGEKVFLECVQDMDHENMFWYRQDPGLGLRLIYFSYDVKMKEKGDIPEGYSVSREKKERFSLILESASTNQTSMYLCASTSQGGQRNTEAFFGQGTRLTVV.

This clone came up once. The chain carries TRBV7-9 and TRBJ1-1; the D gene is possibly TRBD1 (6 bases). This CDR3 has 15 residues. Germline assignment: CDR1 SEHNR and CDR2 FQNEAQ (reference sequence). The ends were cut back, 1 base at V and 6 bases at J, with 15 bases in the middle. The CDR3 DNA sequence: TGTGCCAGCAGCTTAGTTACAGGGAATAGTGCTGAAGCTTTCTTT. This translates into CASSLVTGNSAEAFF.

The rearrangement links TRBV6-1 to TRBJ2-5; maybe TRBD2 (5 bases). The DNA end lines up better with TRBJ2-7; the J call may be wrong. Germline V CDR1 and CDR2: MNHNS, SASEGT. There are 17 residues in the CDR3. The CDR3, as DNA: TGTGCCAGCAGTGAAGCCCGGACTGCCCGGAGCTCCTACGAGCAGTACTTC. It is translated as CASSEARTARSSYEQYF.

The chain employs TRBV6-5 and TRBJ2-5, with 13 bases lining up with TRBD2. Germline V gene lookup returns CDR1 MNHEY and CDR2 SVGAGI. With V trimmed by 2 bases and J by 5 bases, 5 bases remained unmatched. The CDR3 length is 16 residues. CDR3 sequence (DNA): TGTGCCAGCAGTTACACCGGACTAGCGGGGGTGGAGACCCAGTACTTC. Its translation is CASSYTGLAGVETQYF.

The chain is built from TRBV6-6 and TRBJ1-2; D unclear. Germline CDR1 is MNHNY and CDR2 is SVGAGI (reference sequence). V was trimmed by 5 bases and J by 3 bases, leaving 10 bases between them. The length of the CDR3 is 13 residues. DNA of the CDR3: TGTGCCAGCAGTCACGAACCAGACTATGGCTACACCTTC. It translates to CASSHEPDYGYTF.

The chain joins TRBV7-9 to TRBJ1-3; no firm D call. CDR1 and CDR2 from the germline V gene are SEHNR and FQNEAQ (reference sequence). The CDR3 has 16 amino acids. Trimming pared 0 bases from V and 0 bases from J, leaving 9 bases between. CDR3 DNA: TGTGCCAGCAGCTTAGCGATTACTGGCTCTGGAAACACCATATATTTT. As protein: CASSLAITGSGNTIYF.

This clone has only one observation. The chain links TRBV5-6 to TRBJ2-5; 7 positions match TRBD2. CDR1 SGHDT and CDR2 YYEEEE come from the germline V gene. V was pared by 5 bases and J by 5 bases, with 9 bases of the junction left unmatched. This CDR3 has 14 amino acids. CDR3 region: CASRGGSSTETQYF. For the CDR3, the DNA is TGTGCCAGCAGGGGGGGGTCCTCAACGGAGACCCAGTACTTC.

The chain recombines TRBV11-2 with TRBJ2-7; 8 positions agree with TRBD2. CDR1 SGHAT and CDR2 FQNNGV come from the germline V gene. CDR3 length equals 15 residues. V dropped 1 base and J dropped 2; count of bases not matched to a gene: 4. The CDR3 region is CASSLGAGGTYEQYF. The CDR3 DNA reads TGTGCCAGCAGCTTAGGGGCGGGAGGAACCTACGAGCAGTACTTC.

The rearrangement joins TRBV27 to TRBJ2-7; possibly TRBD1 for D (5 bases). Trimming stripped 5 bases from V and 1 base from J, with 9 bases between. CDR3 size: 13 residues. The germline V gene has CDR1 MNHEY and CDR2 SMNVEV (reference sequence). CDR3: CASSRSGSYEQYF. CDR3 sequence (DNA): TGTGCCAGCAGTCGCTCAGGGTCCTACGAGCAGTACTTC.

The chain couples TRBV6-5 to TRBJ1-5, with D possibly matching TRBD1 (6 bases). Germline V lookup: CDR1 MNHEY, CDR2 SVGAGI. The CDR3 is 14 amino acids. The V end lost 4 bases, the J end lost 9 bases, and 16 bases lay between the germline ends. As DNA, the CDR3 is TGTGCCAGCAGTTCCACAGGGTTTCATCGGCCCCAGCATTTT. Amino acid sequence: CASSSTGFHRPQHF.

The genes are TRBV12-5 and TRBJ1-1; no clear D gene. The CDR3 consists of 11 residues. V lost 6 bases and J 5 bases, leaving 7 bases between the germline ends. Germline CDR1 LGHNT, CDR2 FRNRAP. In DNA, the CDR3 is TGTGCTAGTGGCTCCTTGACTGAAGCTTTCTTT. It yields the protein CASGSLTEAFF.

J is TRBJ1-2 and V is TRBV7-9; possibly TRBD1 for D (6 bases). CDR1 is SEHNR and CDR2 is FQNEAQ in the germline V gene (reference sequence). This CDR3 spans 16 amino acids. V lost 5 bases and J lost 4, with 20 bases in between. CDR3 amino acids: CASSPSFGGFGYGYTF. CDR3 nucleotides: TGTGCCAGCAGCCCCTCCTTTGGGGGCTTTGGCTATGGCTACACCTTC. Complete variable domain (other parts from reference TRBV7-9 and TRBJ1-2): DTGVSQNPRHKITKRGQNVTFRCDPISEHNRLYWYRQTLGQGPEFLTYFQNEAQLEKSRLLSDRFSAERPKGSFSTLEIQRTEQGDSAMYLCASSPSFGGFGYGYTFGSGTRLTVV.

This chain joins TRBV18 and TRBJ2-3; the D gene is possibly TRBD1 (5 bases). V lost 1 base and J lost 6, with 14 bases in between. The V gene's germline CDR1 is KGHSH and CDR2 LQKENI. The CDR3 is 15 residues long. In DNA form, the CDR3 reads TGTGCCAGCTCACCACAGGAGACAGAAATTGATACGCAGTATTTT. Translated, it gives CASSPQETEIDTQYF.

The chain is built from TRBV19 and TRBJ1-5; D gene ambiguous. The CDR3 runs to 13 residues. Per the germline V gene, CDR1 is LNHDA and CDR2 is SQIVND (reference sequence). Trimming took 6 bases from V and 4 from J, leaving 10 bases between them. CDR3 protein: CASRLGGNQPQHF. The CDR3 DNA reads TGTGCCAGTAGATTAGGAGGGAATCAGCCCCAGCATTTT.

The chain couples TRBV5-4 to TRBJ2-1, with D possibly being TRBD2 (5 bases). The CDR3 has 14 residues. V lost 0 bases and J 9 bases, leaving 13 bases between the germline ends. CDR1 and CDR2 from the germline V gene are SGHNT and YYREEE (reference sequence). CDR3 amino acids: CASSLEHHRGEQFF. The CDR3 nucleotides are TGTGCCAGCAGCTTGGAGCACCACCGGGGTGAGCAGTTCTTC.

V is TRBV7-6 and J is TRBJ2-2; tentative D call: TRBD2 (7 bases). The CDR3 has 16 residues. Germline CDR1 and CDR2: SGHVS and FNYEAQ. V lost 5 bases to trimming and J lost 7 bases, with 20 bases between them. CDR3 DNA sequence: TGTGCCAGCAGCCCGGCGGGGGCCCTCCCTAACGGGGAGCTGTTTTTT. Its translation: CASSPAGALPNGELFF.

J is TRBJ2-2 and V is TRBV14; D not resolved. Germline values: CDR1 SGHDN, CDR2 FVKESK. The V end lost 4 bases, the J end lost 6 bases, and 12 bases lay between the germline ends. The CDR3 runs to 14 residues. The CDR3 DNA reads as TGTGCCAGCAGCCGCGACCGGGTCCCCGGGGAGCTGTTTTTT. It codes for CASSRDRVPGELFF.

The chain employs TRBV27 and TRBJ1-1; a weak D match, TRBD1 (5 bases). The CDR3 extends over 14 amino acids. V gave up 8 bases and J gave up 12 bases, with 25 bases separating them. CDR1 and CDR2 from the germline V gene are MNHEY and SMNVEV (reference sequence). CDR3: CASYPPGNLRSTFF. The CDR3 DNA sequence: TGTGCCAGCTACCCCCCAGGGAACCTGAGATCGACTTTCTTT.